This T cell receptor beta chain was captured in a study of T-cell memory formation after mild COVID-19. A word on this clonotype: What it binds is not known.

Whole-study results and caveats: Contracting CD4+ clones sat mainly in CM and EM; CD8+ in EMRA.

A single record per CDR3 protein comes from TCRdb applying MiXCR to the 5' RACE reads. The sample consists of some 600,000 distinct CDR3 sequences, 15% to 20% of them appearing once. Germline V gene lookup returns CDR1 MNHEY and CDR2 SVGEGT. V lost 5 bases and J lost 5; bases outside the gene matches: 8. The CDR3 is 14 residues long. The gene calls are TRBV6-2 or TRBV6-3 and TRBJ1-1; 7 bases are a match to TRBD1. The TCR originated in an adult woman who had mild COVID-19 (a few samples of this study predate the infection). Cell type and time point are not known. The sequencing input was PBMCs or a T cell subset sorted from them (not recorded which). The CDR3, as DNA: TGTGCCAGCAGTACTCGACAGGGAAGGACTGAAGCTTTCTTT. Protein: CASSTRQGRTEAFF.